A single sample is the source of the 6 T cell receptor beta chains below, sequenced in a study of early T cells in non-severe SARS-CoV-2 infection. A single record per CDR3 protein comes from TCRdb applying MiXCR to the 5' RACE reads. Of tens of thousands of distinct CDR3 sequences in the sample, around 4.5% are singletons; the top ten hold under 6%. The specimen was whole blood, collected at baseline. The receptors here all came from an adult who was a healthcare worker with PCR-confirmed SARS-CoV-2 infection or an uninfected control (not recorded which).

CDR3 in DNA: TGTGCCAGCAGCAAACTAGCGGGGGCCCAAGAGACCCAGTACTTC. Residues: CASSKLAGAQETQYF. The rearrangement joins TRBV11-3 to TRBJ2-5, with 11 bases identical to TRBD2. The CDR3 length is 15 residues. Trimming at V came to 5 bases and at J to 1 base, leaving 3 bases not matched to a gene. CDR1 SGHNT and CDR2 YENEEA come from the germline V gene.

At least ten counts were recorded for this clonotype. V and J are TRBV11-1 and TRBJ2-1; TRBD2 matches 11 bases. V shed 5 bases, J shed 9 bases, and the junction held 6 bases outside the gene matches. The CDR3 has 14 amino acids. Germline CDR1 reads SGHAT; CDR2 reads FQDESV (reference sequence). The CDR3 coding sequence is TGTGCCAGCAGCATACTAGCGGGAGATGGTGAGCAGTTCTTC. Its protein product is CASSILAGDGEQFF.

This clonotype came up once. A much larger clone lies one base from this, so it may be a read error. The gene calls are TRBV4-3 and TRBJ2-7; D not certain. Trimming left V 0 bases short and J 2 bases short, with 17 bases between. CDR3 length equals 17 residues. The germline CDR1 and CDR2 sequences are LGHNA and YSLEER. The CDR3 region is CASSQDTNGPETYEQYF. CDR3 DNA sequence: TGCGCCAGCAGCCAAGATACCAACGGGCCCGAAACCTACGAGCAGTACTTC.

The sample holds a few counts of this clonotype. The rearrangement joins TRBV12-3 or TRBV12-4 to TRBJ2-1; 11 positions agree with TRBD2. Losses at the gene ends were 3 bases for V and 5 bases for J; bases not matched to a gene: 6. CDR3 length: 16 amino acids. The CDR3 DNA sequence: TGTGCCAGCAGTTTTTCCGGGACTAGCGGACACAATGAGCAGTTCTTC. Residues: CASSFSGTSGHNEQFF.

This clonotype was seen ten or more times. CDR3 sequence (DNA): TGTGCCACCAGCAGGCCCTCGGACAGGGATAATGAGCAGTTCTTC. Protein product: CATSRPSDRDNEQFF. The chain has TRBV15 and TRBJ2-1; the match to TRBD1 covers 8 bases. The germline gives CDR1 LNHNV, CDR2 YYDKDF (reference sequence). Trimming cost V 3 bases and J 7 bases; bases outside gene matches: 8. This CDR3 is built from 15 residues.

Ten or more counts support this clonotype. The chain uses TRBV28 and TRBJ2-7; D gene uncertain. V lost 5 bases and J 2 bases, leaving 10 bases between the germline ends. In germline, CDR1 is MDHEN, CDR2 SYDVKM. The CDR3 is 13 residues long. The CDR3 reads CASSEVKPYEQYF. CDR3 in DNA: TGTGCCAGCAGTGAGGTGAAACCCTACGAGCAGTACTTC.